This T cell receptor (beta chain) derives from a study of Graves' ophthalmopathy and Graves' hyperthyroidism (dated by TCRdb to 2016 to 2018). Context from the whole study: Peripheral blood was collected at initial diagnosis, prior to any treatment. The study used TCR beta repertoire signatures to distinguish Graves' ophthalmopathy from Graves' hyperthyroidism and to predict progression to ophthalmopathy. In total, 135 blood samples were TCR-sequenced: fewer than 50 ophthalmopathy, 80 or so hyperthyroidism and some 17 hyperthyroidism-to-ophthalmopathy patients. To explore V-J signatures that distinguish ophthalmopathy from hyperthyroidism, a discovery set of about a hundred patients was enrolled, made up of some 41 with ophthalmopathy and roughly 55 with stable hyperthyroidism. The independent validation cohort included 20 or so hyperthyroidism patients plus 17 patients who later progressed from hyperthyroidism to ophthalmopathy. T-cell repertoires of thyroid tissue and blood were compared in a handful of hyperthyroidism patients. Once sampling was done, hyperthyroidism patients were given methimazole at a starting dose of 30 mg daily, while ophthalmopathy patients were given high-dose intravenous methylprednisolone. Broad study findings and their caveats: Most expanded thyroid clonotypes with frequency above 0.001 were also detected in blood, suggesting blood repertoires may reflect the thyroid immune response. In validation, the model predicted ophthalmopathy progression with less than 71% sensitivity and 72.22% specificity; some 13 predicted patients were CT-confirmed with GO in a median of 6.5 months. Sample size was not statistically predetermined, and group allocation was not concealed from the investigators. The 13-signature model separated ophthalmopathy from stable hyperthyroidism with around 90% sensitivity and 81.08% specificity in cross-validation, and 80%/75% in the test set.

This clonotype was found many times. Its target antigen remains unknown. No qualities accompany the bases; no much larger clone lies one base away. Patients with ophthalmopathy had moderately to severely active disease, with a Clinical Activity Score of 3 or more, a NOSPECS grade of 4 or more, and a disease duration of less than 3 months. Patients with other autoimmune diseases, uncontrolled infections, pregnancy or lactation were excluded from the study. Diagnosis was based on clinical symptoms, serum thyroxine, TRAb, thyroid ultrasound and orbital computed tomography. Ficoll-Paque density gradient centrifugation was used to isolate PBMCs from about 10 ml of fresh peripheral blood. Total RNA was extracted with Trizol reagent and quality-checked on an Agilent 2100 Bioanalyzer. TCR beta CDR3 regions were amplified from RNA transcripts for repertoire sequencing. The first round was an RT-PCR using HTBI primers with the Qiagen OneStep RT-PCR kit, and this first round was followed by a second-round multiplex PCR, then size selection and purification. Sequencing of the libraries was carried out on an Illumina HiSeq2000 in paired-end mode with 100 bp reads. Per the authors' processing: Reads were processed with SOAPnuke, discarding reads with adapters, uncalled bases, mean Phred below 15, or no exact constant-primer or identifier match. High-quality paired reads were merged with COPE v1.2.5. Clonotypes were defined as unique nucleotide sequences and were aligned to IMGT TRB V, D and J references using MiTCR v1.1. The analysis was limited to V-J combinations with a frequency above 0.0001, which together covered over 99% of the repertoires. For each V-J combination, a TCR clonal expansion and chaos score was defined as the ratio of F50 clonal expansion to chaos observed in the TCRdist matrix. Welch's t-statistics and random forest were used to reduce the features to approximately 13 V-J combinations, which were then used as input to a naive Bayes classifier. The Morisita-Horn index was used to measure how similar the thyroid and blood repertoires were. Starting from the raw public reads, TCRdb applied fastp trimming at Q25, assembled clones with MiXCR and retained in-frame beta chains. Rows with one shared CDR3 protein collapse into an entry with the most common genes and DNA. None of the V and J calls come from the authors' own analysis; TCRdb made them. The sample records around 660,000 distinct CDR3 sequences, roughly two fifths of which are singletons. The biggest ten clones account for roughly 3.5% of the sample.

Relative to germline, V is 2 bases shorter and J is 4 bases shorter, with 9 bases between their ends. Based on the germline V gene (reference sequence), the CDR1 and CDR2 sequences are SEHNR and FQNEAQ. The CDR3, from cysteine to phenylalanine, totals 14 residues. Of the read, only the CDR3 DNA is kept; its 42 bases are in frame from base 1. The receptor's source is an adult man with Graves' ophthalmopathy. What was sequenced was peripheral blood. The chain links TRBV7-9 with TRBJ1-5, with no reliable assignment of the D segment. The CDR3 sequence is CASSLMEGNQPQHF. The DNA is TGTGCCAGCAGCTTAATGGAGGGAAATCAGCCCCAGCATTTT.